The table lists the clone carrying this T cell receptor (beta chain) with a few counts. This entry is derived from a study of blood T cell repertoires in COVID-19. As for the study in general: Acute-phase and convalescent COVID-19 samples originated in the United States, Italy and Spain.

The assay was immunoSEQ multiplex PCR, and TCRdb's table has in-frame clones only and misses some. Of around 230,000 clones in the sample, approximately 84% were seen once. CDR1 and CDR2 from the germline V gene are KGHDR and SFDVKD. V was cut by 6 bases and J by 3 bases, with 10 bases left in between. The CDR3 contains 14 residues. This clonotype was obtained from a man aged 40-55 years who had recovered from COVID-19. What was sequenced was PBMCs or T cells enriched from blood (not recorded which). This rearrangement joins TRBV24-1 to TRBJ2-2, with a weak D call TRBD2 (5 bases). The CDR3 DNA is TGTGCCACCAGTAAGGGAGAAGACACCGGGGAGCTGTTTTTT. Translated, it gives CATSKGEDTGELFF.